Each of the 21 T cell receptor beta chains below was sequenced from the same sample in a study of T cell responses to AZD1222 COVID-19 vaccine (dated by TCRdb to the early 2020s). Libraries were built with the immunoSEQ multiplex PCR assay. Not all clones reach the TCRdb copy of this immuneACCESS table, which keeps in-frame sequences only. Checked studies attribute under half of the gap to unresolved V genes and leave the rest unexplained. The sample data list some 140,000 clones, and roughly 87% of these were observed just once. Around a tenth of the sample is in the top ten clones. Taken with the paper, the label for time point translates to: about 28 days (+/-7) after the second vaccine dose. The specimen comprised peripheral blood, sampled 28 days after the second AZD1222 dose. Source of these receptors: an adult who received the AZD1222 COVID-19 vaccine.

The rearrangement joins TRBV2 to TRBJ1-1; D gene ambiguous. V dropped 6 bases and J dropped 4 bases, with 15 bases sitting between them. This CDR3 is 14 amino acids long. Germline values: CDR1 SNHLY, CDR2 FYNNEI. The CDR3 region is CASRLLTGVTEAFF. For the CDR3, the DNA is TGTGCCAGCAGACTCCTCACCGGGGTCACTGAAGCTTTCTTT.

V and J are TRBV20-1 and TRBJ1-2, with TRBD1 matching over 7 bases. The CDR3 consists of 13 residues. CDR1 is DFQATT, CDR2 SNEGSKA, per germline (reference sequence). V was pared by 3 bases and J by 2 bases, with 3 bases of the junction left unmatched. The CDR3 loop reads CSASSGQNYGYTF. DNA for the CDR3: TGCAGTGCTAGTTCGGGACAGAACTATGGCTACACCTTC.

This rearrangement joins TRBV6-5 to TRBJ1-2, with 10 bases that match TRBD1. The CDR3 totals 15 residues. Germline trimming cut 2 bases from V and 4 bases from J; bases unmatched to any gene: 4. CDR1 is MNHEY, CDR2 SVGAGI, per germline. The CDR3 sequence is CASSYPDRGVYGYTF. The CDR3 DNA follows: TGTGCCAGCAGTTACCCGGACAGGGGGGTCTATGGCTACACCTTC.

This rearrangement joins TRBV3-1 (or the pseudogene TRBV3-2) to TRBJ2-2; possibly TRBD2 for D (6 bases). The CDR3 is 15 residues long. V was cut by 4 bases and J by 6 bases, with 15 bases left in between. Germline values: CDR1 LGHDT, CDR2 YNNKEL (reference sequence). CDR3 loop: CASSPRRGSAGELFF. The DNA of the CDR3 is TGTGCCAGCAGCCCCAGGAGGGGATCGGCCGGGGAGCTGTTTTTT.

The chain couples TRBV6-6 to TRBJ1-4; 8 nucleotides line up with TRBD1. This CDR3 is built from 15 residues. Per the germline V gene, CDR1 is MNHNY and CDR2 is SVGAGI (reference sequence). Trimming cost V 2 bases and J 6 bases; bases outside gene matches: 5. The CDR3 protein is CASSYPGGADEKLFF. In DNA form, the CDR3 reads TGTGCCAGCAGTTACCCAGGGGGCGCGGATGAAAAACTGTTTTTT.

Comment on this clone: One end of the junction does not line up with germline, which may come from a read error. The V gene is TRBV6-5, the J gene TRBJ1-2; 9 bases are shared with TRBD1. CDR3 length equals 13 residues. Germline-derived CDR1 and CDR2 are MNHEY and SVGAGI. The CDR3 DNA reads TGTGCCAGCAGTCAGAGGACAGGGGCCGGTTCGGCCTTC. Translation gives CASSQRTGAGSAF.

This clone is a singleton in its sample. This sequence joins TRBV30 and TRBJ2-3; D is uncertain. Trimming cost V 2 bases and J 4 bases, with 10 bases left between them. Germline values: CDR1 GTSNPN, CDR2 SVGIG (reference sequence). The CDR3 extends over 13 amino acids. CDR3 nucleotide sequence: TGTGCCTGGAGTCTCTTGGTAGCAGATACGCAGTATTTT. Amino acids: CAWSLLVADTQYF. The whole variable domain, remainder taken from reference TRBV30 and TRBJ2-3, is SQTIHQWPATLVQPVGSPLSLECTVEGTSNPNLYWYRQAAGRGLQLLFYSVGIGQISSEVPQNLSASRPQDRQFILSSKKLLLSDSGFYLCAWSLLVADTQYFGPGTRLTVL.

Here the CDR3 DNA reads TGTGCCAGTAGTATCCCGGGACAGGGTTTTTCACCCCTCCACTTT. Translating gives CASSIPGQGFSPLHF. This chain links TRBV19 with TRBJ1-6, with TRBD1 matching over 9 bases. This CDR3 is 15 amino acids long. The germline V gene encodes CDR1 LNHDA and CDR2 SQIVND (reference sequence). After removal of 3 bases from V and 9 bases from J, the junction contained 6 bases not matched to a gene. Filled out from reference TRBV19 and TRBJ1-6, the complete variable domain reads DGGITQSPKYLFRKEGQNVTLSCEQNLNHDAMYWYRQDPGQGLRLIYYSQIVNDFQKGDIAEGYSVSREKKESFPLTVTSAQKNPTAFYLCASSIPGQGFSPLHFGNGTRLTVT.

This clone was seen only once. The chain employs TRBV9 and TRBJ1-4; a weak D match, TRBD1 (6 bases). This CDR3 is 15 amino acids long. Germline CDR1 SGDLS, CDR2 YYNGEE. V lost 2 bases to trimming and J lost 0 bases, with 8 bases between them. In DNA, the CDR3 is TGTGCCAGCAGCGTTTCAGGGGCAACTAATGAAAAACTGTTTTTT. Amino acids: CASSVSGATNEKLFF.

The count of this clone is one. The CDR3 is CASSTGGDGEKLFF. The CDR3 nucleotides read TGTGCCAGCAGTACAGGGGGGGATGGCGAAAAACTGTTTTTT. The chain carries TRBV6-5 and TRBJ1-4; 8 nucleotides agree with TRBD1. This CDR3 comprises 14 residues. Germline assignment: CDR1 MNHEY and CDR2 SVGAGI. The V gene end was trimmed by 5 bases and the J gene end by 8 bases; junction bases not matched to a gene: 7.

The chain's CDR3 is CASSVAGGDTDTQYF. In DNA, the CDR3 is TGTGCCAGCAGCGTAGCGGGGGGTGACACAGATACGCAGTATTTT. V and J are TRBV9 and TRBJ2-3, with 7 bases identical to TRBD2. Trimming took 0 bases from V and 2 from J; bases not matched to a gene: 3. This CDR3 is built from 15 residues. The germline V gene has CDR1 SGDLS and CDR2 YYNGEE.

The V and J genes are TRBV2 and TRBJ1-1; no clear D. Deletions cut 3 bases from V and 1 base from J, with 18 bases between. The length of the CDR3 is 17 residues. Germline V gene sequence: CDR1 SNHLY, CDR2 FYNNEI. The CDR3 spells CASSEVNLGQGNTEAFF. CDR3 sequence (DNA): TGTGCCAGCAGTGAGGTAAATTTAGGTCAAGGGAACACTGAAGCTTTCTTT.

J is TRBJ2-1 and V is TRBV2; 7 bases map to TRBD1. The CDR3 is made up of 13 amino acids. The V gene's germline CDR1 is SNHLY and CDR2 FYNNEI. V shed 6 bases, J shed 9 bases, and the junction held 8 bases outside the gene matches. The CDR3 sequence is CASSRGGPGEQFF. In nucleotides, the CDR3 is TGTGCCAGCAGCAGAGGGGGCCCAGGTGAGCAGTTCTTC.

On this clone itself: Different DNA sequences within this sample yield the same CDR3. The genes are TRBV18 and TRBJ1-5, with 7 bases that match TRBD1. The V and J ends lost 1 base and 4 bases, in that order; junction bases with no gene match: 4. From germline, CDR1 is KGHSH and CDR2 LQKENI. This CDR3 is built from 15 residues. The CDR3 reads CASSPRTGENQPQHF. The DNA of the CDR3 is TGTGCCAGCTCACCACGGACAGGAGAGAATCAGCCCCAGCATTTT.

V usage is TRBV30 and J usage is TRBJ1-3; D gene ambiguous. CDR3 length equals 14 residues. Trimming left V 5 bases short and J 0 bases short, with 11 bases between. Germline V lookup: CDR1 GTSNPN, CDR2 SVGIG (reference sequence). The CDR3: CAWDNNFSGNTIYF. CDR3 bases: TGTGCCTGGGACAATAATTTCTCTGGAAACACCATATATTTT. Variable domain in full (rest from reference TRBV30 and TRBJ1-3): SQTIHQWPATLVQPVGSPLSLECTVEGTSNPNLYWYRQAAGRGLQLLFYSVGIGQISSEVPQNLSASRPQDRQFILSSKKLLLSDSGFYLCAWDNNFSGNTIYFGEGSWLTVV.

The chain couples TRBV10-1 to TRBJ1-2; 9 bases map to TRBD1. V dropped 5 bases and J dropped 9; count of bases not matched to a gene: 7. Per germline, CDR1 WNHNN and CDR2 SYGVQD (reference sequence). The CDR3 has 13 residues. The CDR3 DNA reads TGCGCCAGCAGTCCCGACAGGGGGTCGAGCTACACCTTC. This gives the protein CASSPDRGSSYTF.

The rearrangement uses TRBV12-3 or TRBV12-4 and TRBJ2-5, with TRBD1 matching 8 bases. With 6 bases clipped from V and 11 bases from J, the junction kept 8 bases outside the gene matches. The CDR3 is 12 residues long. The CDR3 sequence is CASSRDRGGQYF. The CDR3 DNA reads as TGTGCCAGCAGCCGCGACAGGGGTGGACAGTACTTC.

The rearrangement joins TRBV19 to TRBJ1-2, with a possible D match to TRBD1 (6 bases). The CDR3 is 14 residues long. Germline lookup yields CDR1 LNHDA and CDR2 SQIVND (reference sequence). The germline V and J ends were trimmed by 3 bases and 8 bases, with 16 bases remaining between them. CDR3 sequence (DNA): TGTGCCAGTAGTATCGTGACAGGATCGGGCGGCTACACCTTC. This translates into CASSIVTGSGGYTF.

The chain links TRBV19 to TRBJ1-5; perhaps TRBD1 as D (5 bases). Per the germline V gene, CDR1 is LNHDA and CDR2 is SQIVND (reference sequence). V lost 6 bases and J lost 0, with 12 bases in between. The CDR3 is 15 residues long. The CDR3 coding sequence is TGTGCCAGTAGGTGGGGCTTATATAGCAATCAGCCCCAGCATTTT. Amino acids: CASRWGLYSNQPQHF. Supplemented by reference TRBV19 and TRBJ1-5, the full variable domain reads DGGITQSPKYLFRKEGQNVTLSCEQNLNHDAMYWYRQDPGQGLRLIYYSQIVNDFQKGDIAEGYSVSREKKESFPLTVTSAQKNPTAFYLCASRWGLYSNQPQHFGDGTRLSIL.

The chain links TRBV27 to TRBJ1-2; 8 bases align to TRBD1. Germline V lookup: CDR1 MNHEY, CDR2 SMNVEV (reference sequence). The CDR3 has 15 amino acids. J lost 3 bases, V lost 5 bases, and 8 bases had no gene match. CDR3 DNA sequence: TGTGCCAGCAGTACCAGACAGGGGAGAGACTATGGCTACACCTTC. It translates to CASSTRQGRDYGYTF.

The chain links TRBV7-9 to TRBJ2-7; D unresolved. The length of the CDR3 is 13 residues. Germline V CDR1 and CDR2: SEHNR, FQNEAQ (reference sequence). V dropped 8 bases and J dropped 0 bases, with 11 bases sitting between them. In DNA, the CDR3 is TGTGCCAGCGGTAAAGAGTTCTCCTACGAGCAGTACTTC. This codes for CASGKEFSYEQYF.